This is a list of T cell receptor beta chains from one sample in a study of blood T cell repertoires in COVID-19. Profiled with immunoSEQ multiplex PCR; TCRdb holds only in-frame clones, not every one. This sample has over 140,000 clones, with 60% to 80% found just once. The sequencing input was peripheral blood. Receptor source: a woman aged 45-65 years with active or convalescent COVID-19. Both conserved end residues are part of each CDR3. A D gene is named only where the DNA matches it firmly. Where a row states a size, it is once, few, many or the class of an expanded clone; other rows omit it.

TRBJ1-6,TRBV30,few,14,.,TGTGCCGGAGCCTTCCGAGTACGAGATTCACCCCTCCACTTT,CAGAFRVRDSPLHF
TRBJ1-1,TRBV15,.,14,TRBD1,TGTGCCACCAGCAGGGACAGGGGAGGCACTGAAGCTTTCTTT,CATSRDRGGTEAFF
TRBJ2-5,TRBV7-9,.,14,TRBD1,TGTGCCAGCATCGAGACAGGGATACAAGAGACCCAGTACTTC,CASIETGIQETQYF
TRBJ2-3,TRBV9,once,15,.,TGTGCCAGCAGCGTACAGGGACTGGGCACAGATACGCAGTATTTT,CASSVQGLGTDTQYF
TRBJ2-7,TRBV29-1,.,14,TRBD2,TGCAGCGTTGAAGGCCTAGCGGGAACCTACGAGCAGTACTTC,CSVEGLAGTYEQYF
TRBJ2-3,TRBV2,.,15,.,TGTGCCAGCAGACAGACTAGTGTTCGCACAGATACGCAGTATTTT,CASRQTSVRTDTQYF
TRBJ2-7,TRBV7-2,.,13,TRBD2,TGTGCCAGCAGCTTAGTGGGTAGCGGGGAGCAGTACTTC,CASSLVGSGEQYF
TRBJ1-1,TRBV2,.,16,TRBD1,TGTGCCAGCATTTATGACAGGGGGATCAGGAACACTGAAGCTTTCTTT,CASIYDRGIRNTEAFF
TRBJ1-2,TRBV18,few,17,TRBD1,TGTGCCAGCTCACCCCTACTGACAGGGACGGGGGATGATGGCTACACCTTC,CASSPLLTGTGDDGYTF
TRBJ2-1,TRBV7-9,.,15,.,TGTGCCAGCAGCTTAGTTACGGTAGGGGTCAATGAGCAGTTCTTC,CASSLVTVGVNEQFF
TRBJ1-2,TRBV19,.,14,TRBD1,TGTGCCAGTAGGAACCGCGACAGGGGCTATGGCTACACCTTC,CASRNRDRGYGYTF
TRBJ2-3,TRBV7-8,.,13,TRBD1,TGTGCCAGCGCCGACAGGGAGACAGATACGCAGTATTTT,CASADRETDTQYF
TRBJ2-1,TRBV19,once,15,TRBD2,TGTGCCAGTAGCATCGGACTAGCGGGCTACAATGAGCAGTTCTTC,CASSIGLAGYNEQFF
TRBJ2-7,TRBV6-6,.,15,.,TGTGCCAGCAGTTACGGGGCTAGCGAGAACTACGAGCAGTACTTC,CASSYGASENYEQYF
TRBJ1-5,TRBV30,.,13,TRBD1,TGTGCCTGGAGTTCGGACAGGTTGCAGCCCCAGCATTTT,CAWSSDRLQPQHF
TRBJ2-5,TRBV30,.,15,.,TGTGCCTGGAGTGTACTCCAGGTCGTCCGCGAGACCCAGTACTTC,CAWSVLQVVRETQYF